A selection of T cell receptor beta chains follows, all from one sample in a study of neurological immune-mediated disorders. MiXCR, applied by TCRdb to the 5' RACE reads, yields one record per CDR3 protein. The sample records approximately 50,000 distinct CDR3 sequences, 10% to 13% being singletons. The material sequenced was PBMCs. All receptors derive from a man in his 70s with HTLV-1-associated myelopathy (HAM/TSP). CDR3s include the opening cysteine and the closing phenylalanine or tryptophan. A D gene is named only where the DNA matches it firmly. Size is stated for part of the rows, as once, few or many counts, or as a class when the clone is expanded.

j_call: TRBJ1-2
v_call: TRBV20-1
d_call: TRBD1
clone_size: many
cdr3_aa: CSATNRGHYGYTF
cdr3_nt: TGCAGTGCTACGAACAGGGGACACTATGGCTACACCTTC

j_call: TRBJ2-1
v_call: TRBV7-9
d_call: NA
clone_size: medium-sized
cdr3_aa: CASRPNREGNEQFF
cdr3_nt: TGTGCCAGCAGACCCAACAGGGAGGGCAATGAGCAGTTCTTC

j_call: TRBJ2-3
v_call: TRBV12-3/TRBV12-4
d_call: TRBD2
clone_size: medium-sized
cdr3_aa: CASNSKGLGLRDTQYF
cdr3_nt: TGTGCCAGCAACTCAAAGGGACTAGGACTTCGGGATACGCAGTATTTT

j_call: TRBJ2-2
v_call: TRBV10-2
d_call: TRBD2
clone_size: many
cdr3_aa: CASSYGLAGADTGELFF
cdr3_nt: TGCGCCAGCAGCTACGGACTAGCGGGAGCGGATACCGGGGAGCTGTTTTTT

j_call: TRBJ2-1
v_call: TRBV19
d_call: TRBD2
clone_size: NA
cdr3_aa: CASRPTSGGSYNEQFF
cdr3_nt: TGTGCCAGTAGACCCACTAGCGGGGGTTCCTACAATGAGCAGTTCTTC

j_call: TRBJ1-1
v_call: TRBV12-3/TRBV12-4
d_call: NA
clone_size: NA
cdr3_aa: CASSRLRQDSLIEAFF
cdr3_nt: TGTGCCAGCAGTCGATTAAGACAGGACAGCCTAATTGAAGCTTTCTTT

j_call: TRBJ2-7
v_call: TRBV10-3
d_call: NA
clone_size: many
cdr3_aa: CATAARTPTYEQYF
cdr3_nt: TGTGCCACCGCCGCCCGGACTCCAACCTACGAGCAGTACTTC

j_call: TRBJ2-7
v_call: TRBV20-1
d_call: NA
clone_size: few
cdr3_aa: CSATSGSSYEQYF
cdr3_nt: TGCAGTGCCACCAGCGGGTCCTCCTACGAGCAGTACTTC

j_call: TRBJ2-5
v_call: TRBV6-5
d_call: TRBD1
clone_size: many
cdr3_aa: CASSLSGTGVETQYF
cdr3_nt: TGTGCCAGCAGTTTATCCGGGACAGGGGTAGAGACCCAGTACTTC

j_call: TRBJ2-1
v_call: TRBV3-2
d_call: NA
clone_size: many
cdr3_aa: CASSHEDEGPFNEQFF
cdr3_nt: TGTGCCAGCAGCCACGAAGACGAGGGGCCTTTTAATGAGCAGTTCTTC

j_call: TRBJ2-2
v_call: TRBV13
d_call: NA
clone_size: many
cdr3_aa: CASSNRRWNTGELFF
cdr3_nt: TGTGCCAGCAGCAACCGACGGTGGAACACCGGGGAGCTGTTTTTT

j_call: TRBJ1-5
v_call: TRBV20-1
d_call: NA
clone_size: many
cdr3_aa: CSARRGRQDQPQHF
cdr3_nt: TGCAGTGCCCGAAGGGGAAGGCAAGATCAGCCCCAGCATTTT

j_call: TRBJ1-2
v_call: TRBV5-1
d_call: NA
clone_size: many
cdr3_aa: CASSLGVSYGYTF
cdr3_nt: TGCGCCAGCAGCTTGGGGGTCTCGTATGGCTACACCTTC

j_call: TRBJ2-2
v_call: TRBV2
d_call: NA
clone_size: many
cdr3_aa: CASRGGGTGELFF
cdr3_nt: TGTGCCAGCCGGGGAGGGGGCACCGGGGAGCTGTTTTTT

j_call: TRBJ2-3
v_call: TRBV7-3
d_call: NA
clone_size: many
cdr3_aa: CASSLGGPDTQYF
cdr3_nt: TGTGCCAGCAGCTTAGGAGGGCCAGATACGCAGTATTTT

j_call: TRBJ2-3
v_call: TRBV10-3
d_call: NA
clone_size: NA
cdr3_aa: CASSGGTDTQYF
cdr3_nt: TGTGCCAGCTCAGGGGGCACAGATACGCAGTATTTT

j_call: TRBJ1-3
v_call: TRBV12-3/TRBV12-4
d_call: TRBD1
clone_size: many
cdr3_aa: CASTLTGAGNTIYF
cdr3_nt: TGTGCCAGCACCCTCACAGGGGCTGGAAACACCATATATTTT

j_call: TRBJ1-3
v_call: TRBV9
d_call: NA
clone_size: many
cdr3_aa: CASSVLGDSGNTIYF
cdr3_nt: TGTGCCAGCAGCGTTCTGGGGGACTCTGGAAACACCATATATTTT

j_call: TRBJ1-2
v_call: TRBV12-3/TRBV12-4
d_call: NA
clone_size: few
cdr3_aa: CASSLVGGATYGYTF
cdr3_nt: TGTGCCAGCAGTTTGGTCGGGGGGGCGACCTATGGCTACACCTTC

j_call: TRBJ2-1
v_call: TRBV6-2/TRBV6-3
d_call: NA
clone_size: many
cdr3_aa: CASSYRTGGTSGSSYNEQFF
cdr3_nt: TGTGCCAGCAGTTATCGGACAGGGGGGACTAGCGGCAGCTCCTACAATGAGCAGTTCTTC

j_call: TRBJ2-7
v_call: TRBV2
d_call: TRBD2
clone_size: many
cdr3_aa: CASSEAGLAGVNEQYF
cdr3_nt: TGTGCCAGCAGTGAAGCGGGGTTAGCGGGAGTTAACGAGCAGTACTTC

j_call: TRBJ2-3
v_call: TRBV20-1
d_call: TRBD2
clone_size: many
cdr3_aa: CSRAGVFTDTQYF
cdr3_nt: TGCAGTAGAGCGGGAGTTTTCACAGATACGCAGTATTTT

j_call: TRBJ1-1
v_call: TRBV7-6
d_call: NA
clone_size: many
cdr3_aa: CASSLVATGPNTEAFF
cdr3_nt: TGTGCCAGCAGCCTAGTCGCTACCGGGCCGAACACTGAAGCTTTCTTT

j_call: TRBJ2-5
v_call: TRBV5-6
d_call: TRBD2
clone_size: many
cdr3_aa: CASIPRRGREGTQYF
cdr3_nt: TGTGCCAGCATCCCCCGGAGGGGCCGGGAGGGGACCCAGTACTTC

j_call: TRBJ2-5
v_call: TRBV20-1
d_call: NA
clone_size: many
cdr3_aa: CSAQTGAEGTQYF
cdr3_nt: TGCAGTGCTCAAACGGGAGCCGAGGGGACCCAGTACTTC

j_call: TRBJ2-1
v_call: TRBV9
d_call: TRBD1
clone_size: many
cdr3_aa: CASSVGTDFGEQFF
cdr3_nt: TGTGCCAGCAGCGTTGGGACAGATTTCGGTGAGCAGTTCTTC

j_call: TRBJ1-1
v_call: TRBV20-1
d_call: NA
clone_size: many
cdr3_aa: CSARDPWGRGSTEAFF
cdr3_nt: TGCAGTGCTAGAGACCCTTGGGGGCGCGGAAGCACTGAAGCTTTCTTT

j_call: TRBJ2-3
v_call: TRBV7-2
d_call: NA
clone_size: many
cdr3_aa: CASSLGLRRPSTDTQYF
cdr3_nt: TGTGCCAGCAGCTTAGGCCTCCGCAGGCCCAGCACAGATACGCAGTATTTT

j_call: TRBJ1-5
v_call: TRBV24-1
d_call: NA
clone_size: many
cdr3_aa: CATRDGIGPQHF
cdr3_nt: TGTGCCACCAGGGACGGGATTGGGCCCCAGCATTTT

j_call: TRBJ2-5
v_call: TRBV12-3/TRBV12-4
d_call: NA
clone_size: many
cdr3_aa: CASSFTGTSSETQYF
cdr3_nt: TGTGCCAGCAGTTTCACCGGGACCTCCTCCGAGACCCAGTACTTC

j_call: TRBJ2-2
v_call: TRBV13
d_call: NA
clone_size: many
cdr3_aa: CASSSILQGRELFF
cdr3_nt: TGTGCCAGCAGCTCAATCCTACAGGGAAGGGAGCTGTTTTTT

j_call: TRBJ2-1
v_call: TRBV12-3/TRBV12-4
d_call: NA
clone_size: many
cdr3_aa: CASGSGDGAYNEQFF
cdr3_nt: TGTGCCAGCGGGTCCGGGGACGGCGCCTACAATGAGCAGTTCTTC

j_call: TRBJ1-6
v_call: TRBV28
d_call: TRBD1
clone_size: many
cdr3_aa: CASHRGLIISDNSPLHF
cdr3_nt: TGTGCCAGTCACAGGGGGCTTATAATCAGCGATAATTCACCCCTCCACTTT

j_call: TRBJ2-1
v_call: TRBV20-1
d_call: NA
clone_size: many
cdr3_aa: CSARDGQRVDEQFF
cdr3_nt: TGCAGTGCTAGAGATGGACAGAGGGTGGATGAGCAGTTCTTC

j_call: TRBJ2-1
v_call: TRBV20-1
d_call: TRBD2
clone_size: many
cdr3_aa: CSVRSGLAFNEQFF
cdr3_nt: TGCAGTGTTAGATCGGGACTAGCGTTTAATGAGCAGTTCTTC

j_call: TRBJ1-2
v_call: TRBV12-3/TRBV12-4
d_call: NA
clone_size: many
cdr3_aa: CASRSPGWNGYTF
cdr3_nt: TGTGCCAGCAGATCGCCAGGGTGGAATGGCTACACCTTC

j_call: TRBJ2-3
v_call: TRBV29-1
d_call: TRBD2
clone_size: many
cdr3_aa: CSVDRGGGDTQYF
cdr3_nt: TGCAGCGTTGATCGGGGGGGGGGAGATACGCAGTATTTT

j_call: TRBJ2-2
v_call: TRBV12-3/TRBV12-4
d_call: NA
clone_size: many
cdr3_aa: CASSRMGLTNTGELFF
cdr3_nt: TGTGCCAGCAGTAGAATGGGACTTACCAACACCGGGGAGCTGTTTTTT

j_call: TRBJ2-2
v_call: TRBV5-1
d_call: TRBD1
clone_size: many
cdr3_aa: CASSLGQGTGELFF
cdr3_nt: TGCGCCAGCAGCTTAGGACAGGGTACCGGGGAGCTGTTTTTT

j_call: TRBJ2-3
v_call: TRBV7-7
d_call: TRBD2
clone_size: NA
cdr3_aa: CARSSGPKREVADTQYF
cdr3_nt: TGTGCCAGAAGCTCCGGGCCGAAGCGGGAGGTAGCAGATACGCAGTATTTT

j_call: TRBJ2-3
v_call: TRBV3-1
d_call: NA
clone_size: many
cdr3_aa: CASSRIRGVRDTQYF
cdr3_nt: TGTGCCAGCAGCCGAATCAGGGGAGTGAGGGATACGCAGTATTTT

j_call: TRBJ2-7
v_call: TRBV5-1
d_call: TRBD1
clone_size: many
cdr3_aa: CASSSDPGQGAFNEQYF
cdr3_nt: TGCGCCAGCAGTTCAGACCCGGGACAGGGGGCGTTTAACGAGCAGTACTTC

j_call: TRBJ2-1
v_call: TRBV9
d_call: NA
clone_size: many
cdr3_aa: CASSVVDQGRWFF
cdr3_nt: TGTGCCAGCAGCGTAGTAGATCAGGGTCGTTGGTTCTTC

j_call: TRBJ2-5
v_call: TRBV19
d_call: TRBD2
clone_size: many
cdr3_aa: CASSRTRQETQYF
cdr3_nt: TGTGCCAGTAGTCGGACTAGACAAGAGACCCAGTACTTC

j_call: TRBJ2-1
v_call: TRBV5-1
d_call: TRBD2
clone_size: many
cdr3_aa: CASSEQGLAGYNEQFF
cdr3_nt: TGCGCCAGCAGCGAGCAGGGACTAGCGGGATACAATGAGCAGTTCTTC

j_call: TRBJ2-1
v_call: TRBV7-9
d_call: TRBD1
clone_size: many
cdr3_aa: CASTQEPDRGQFF
cdr3_nt: TGTGCCAGCACCCAAGAGCCCGACAGGGGGCAGTTCTTC

j_call: TRBJ2-2
v_call: TRBV7-3
d_call: NA
clone_size: many
cdr3_aa: CASSQGGLNTGELFF
cdr3_nt: TGTGCCAGCAGCCAAGGGGGACTGAACACCGGGGAGCTGTTTTTT

j_call: TRBJ1-6
v_call: TRBV7-2
d_call: NA
clone_size: many
cdr3_aa: CASSFRPSGTRSYNSPLHF
cdr3_nt: TGTGCCAGCAGCTTTCGGCCGTCCGGAACCCGCTCCTATAATTCACCCCTCCACTTT

j_call: TRBJ2-6
v_call: TRBV7-9
d_call: NA
clone_size: many
cdr3_aa: CASSHGRSSGANVLTF
cdr3_nt: TGTGCCAGCAGCCACGGACGGTCCTCTGGGGCCAACGTCCTGACTTTC

j_call: TRBJ2-2
v_call: TRBV11-2
d_call: NA
clone_size: many
cdr3_aa: CASSLGIVGPNTGELFF
cdr3_nt: TGTGCCAGCAGCTTAGGAATCGTGGGGCCAAACACCGGGGAGCTGTTTTTT